Shown below are 24 T cell receptor beta chains from a single sample sequenced in a study of blood T cell repertoires in COVID-19. Only in-frame clones appear in the TCRdb table, and some are missing; sequencing was by immunoSEQ multiplex PCR. The table lists about 55,000 clones, roughly 87% of them singletons. Sequenced sample: peripheral blood. The receptors shown here come from a human donor with active COVID-19. The donor label of this sample is uncertain.

The V and J genes are TRBV9 and TRBJ2-5; TRBD2 aligns across 9 bases. The CDR3 runs to 17 residues. V dropped 0 bases and J dropped 5; count of bases not matched to a gene: 11. CDR1 and CDR2 (germline): SGDLS, YYNGEE. CDR3 nucleotides: TGTGCCAGCAGCGTAGGGCGCCAGGCGGGGGGGCCGGAGACCCAGTACTTC. Translating it yields CASSVGRQAGGPETQYF.

The genes are TRBV27 and TRBJ2-3, with D maybe TRBD2 (6 bases). Trimming cost V 1 base and J 0 bases, with 11 bases left between them. Germline V gene data show CDR1 as MNHEY and CDR2 as SMNVEV (reference sequence). This CDR3 has 16 residues. The CDR3 protein is CASSLFAGLSTDTQYF. DNA of the CDR3: TGTGCCAGCAGTTTATTTGCGGGGCTTAGCACAGATACGCAGTATTTT.

The chain joins TRBV18 to TRBJ2-7; 11 bases map to TRBD1. V lost 3 bases, J lost 0 bases, and 1 base stayed unmatched. Germline CDR1 reads KGHSH; CDR2 reads LQKENI. The CDR3 is 15 amino acids. CDR3 loop: CASSPGTGGSYEQYF. Here the CDR3 DNA reads TGTGCCAGCTCACCGGGGACAGGGGGCTCCTACGAGCAGTACTTC.

This clone was counted a few times. The rearrangement joins TRBV3-1 (or the pseudogene TRBV3-2) to TRBJ1-5, with a tentative D call TRBD1 (6 bases). Trimming pared 1 base from V and 0 bases from J, leaving 19 bases between. Germline V gene lookup returns CDR1 LGHDT and CDR2 YNNKEL (reference sequence). This CDR3 has 19 residues. DNA for the CDR3: TGTGCCAGCAGCCAAGTTTACCGGGACACAGCTTATAGCAATCAGCCCCAGCATTTT. Protein sequence: CASSQVYRDTAYSNQPQHF.

This clone was seen a handful of times. The chain carries TRBV11-2 and TRBJ2-2, with D possibly being TRBD1 (6 bases). Germline lookup yields CDR1 SGHAT and CDR2 FQNNGV. The CDR3 spans 17 residues. V lost 1 base and J 1 base, leaving 13 bases between the germline ends. Here the CDR3 DNA reads TGTGCCAGCAGCTTAGTTCAAGGCAGGGGGAACACCGGGGAGCTGTTTTTT. Translating it yields CASSLVQGRGNTGELFF.

The rearrangement links TRBV5-6 to TRBJ2-3, with TRBD2 matching over 8 bases. Germline V lookup: CDR1 SGHDT, CDR2 YYEEEE. CDR3 length: 14 amino acids. V was pared by 4 bases and J by 6 bases, with 7 bases of the junction left unmatched. The CDR3 region has the DNA TGTGCCAGCAGCCAAAGAATAGCGGGGGATACGCAGTATTTT. It is translated as CASSQRIAGDTQYF.

The chain combines TRBV5-1 with TRBJ2-3; D uncertain. The CDR3 runs 14 residues. Germline V lookup: CDR1 SGHRS, CDR2 YFSETQ. V was shortened by 4 bases and J by 2 bases, with 11 bases between the two germline ends. CDR3 DNA sequence: TGCGCCAGCAGCCTTAGCCAGTCCACAGATACGCAGTATTTT. It yields the protein CASSLSQSTDTQYF.

The DNA of the CDR3 is TGTGCCAGCAGCCCTGCCGCGAATCAGCCCCAGCATTTT. This gives the protein CASSPAANQPQHF. This sequence joins TRBV7-8 and TRBJ1-5; no clear D. CDR1 SGHVS and CDR2 FQNEAQ come from the germline V gene. V was pared by 5 bases and J by 4 bases, with 9 bases between. The CDR3 contains 13 residues.

V is TRBV15 and J is TRBJ2-7, with a possible D match to TRBD2 (6 bases). Germline values: CDR1 LNHNV, CDR2 YYDKDF (reference sequence). This CDR3 has 14 residues. Trimming took 0 bases from V and 2 from J, leaving 8 bases between them. CDR3 protein: CATSRERGAYEQYF. DNA for the CDR3: TGTGCCACCAGCAGAGAGCGGGGAGCCTACGAGCAGTACTTC.

The J gene is TRBJ1-4, the V gene TRBV2, with 7 bases identical to TRBD1. The CDR3 is made up of 13 amino acids. Germline CDR1 reads SNHLY; CDR2 reads FYNNEI. The junction had 3 bases not matched to a gene; V was cut back by 4 bases and J by 7 bases. The CDR3 spells CASSVRDSEKLFF. The CDR3 coding sequence is TGTGCCAGCAGTGTCCGGGACAGTGAAAAACTGTTTTTT. The complete variable domain, with remaining parts taken from reference TRBV2 and TRBJ1-4, reads EPEVTQTPSHQVTQMGQEVILRCVPISNHLYFYWYRQILGQKVEFLVSFYNNEISEKSEIFDDQFSVERPDGSNFTLKIRSTKLEDSAMYFCASSVRDSEKLFFGSGTQLSVL.

This chain uses TRBV4-2 with TRBJ2-3; D remains ambiguous. V was cut by 1 base and J by 4 bases, with 9 bases left in between. Germline CDR1 is LGHNA and CDR2 is YNFKEQ. The CDR3 is 14 amino acids. The CDR3 DNA follows: TGTGCCAGCAGCCAAGGAAACTTACCAGATACGCAGTATTTT. Protein product: CASSQGNLPDTQYF.

The chain couples TRBV7-9 to TRBJ2-2; D perhaps matches TRBD2 (6 bases). CDR1 is SEHNR and CDR2 is FQNEAQ in the germline V gene (reference sequence). The length of the CDR3 is 16 residues. CDR3 loop: CAKSRGDPINTGELFF. CDR3 nucleotide sequence: TGTGCTAAATCTCGCGGGGACCCAATAAACACCGGGGAGCTGTTTTTT.

The chain is built from TRBV2 and TRBJ2-3, with TRBD1 matching over 7 bases. The CDR3 is made up of 14 amino acids. V lost 5 bases, J lost 4 bases, and 6 bases stayed unmatched. Germline loops: CDR1 SNHLY, CDR2 FYNNEI. The CDR3: CASSTQGLSDTQYF. The CDR3, as DNA: TGTGCCAGCAGTACACAGGGGTTGTCAGATACGCAGTATTTT.

The chain is built from TRBV27 and TRBJ2-3; D call uncertain. CDR1 and CDR2 (germline): MNHEY, SMNVEV (reference sequence). This CDR3 spans 13 amino acids. V was shortened by 0 bases and J by 5 bases, with 6 bases between the two germline ends. The CDR3 bases are TGTGCCAGCAGTTTATCATTCAGAGATACGCAGTATTTT. Translated: CASSLSFRDTQYF.

This clone was picked up a small number of times. The rearrangement uses TRBV5-6 and TRBJ2-4; TRBD2 is a possible D gene (6 bases). The germline gives CDR1 SGHDT, CDR2 YYEEEE. V gave up 1 base and J gave up 4 bases, with 15 bases separating them. This CDR3 has 16 amino acids. The CDR3 protein is CASSLLLAGTKNIQYF. The CDR3 region has the DNA TGTGCCAGCAGCTTGTTGCTGGCGGGAACTAAAAACATTCAGTACTTC.

CDR3 amino acids: CASSQASGLANEKLFF. The CDR3 nucleotides are TGCGCCAGCAGCCAGGCCTCAGGGCTCGCTAATGAAAAACTGTTTTTT. This chain connects TRBV4-1 to TRBJ1-4; possible D gene TRBD1, 5 bases. Germline V CDR1 and CDR2: MGHRA, YSYEKL. The CDR3 is 16 amino acids. Deletions cut 3 bases from V and 3 bases from J, with 14 bases between.

The V gene is TRBV7-3, the J gene TRBJ2-1, with 9 bases lining up with TRBD2. Germline loops: CDR1 SGHTA, CDR2 FQGTGA. The CDR3 loop spans 14 amino acids. The V gene end was trimmed by 2 bases and the J gene end by 9 bases; junction bases not matched to a gene: 5. In nucleotides, the CDR3 is TGTGCCAGCAGCTTAGCGGGGGGGAATGGTGAGCAGTTCTTC. This gives the protein CASSLAGGNGEQFF.

This chain links TRBV19 with TRBJ1-2, with D possibly being TRBD1 (6 bases). The CDR3 has 13 amino acids. Trimming stripped 7 bases from V and 5 bases from J, with 14 bases between. Germline V gene sequence: CDR1 LNHDA, CDR2 SQIVND (reference sequence). CDR3 loop: CASTAEGTYGYTF. For the CDR3, the DNA is TGTGCCAGTACCGCTGAGGGGACATATGGCTACACCTTC.

This chain links TRBV6-2 or TRBV6-3 with TRBJ1-1; no clear D. Germline V CDR1 and CDR2: MNHEY, SVGEGT. Trimming pared 4 bases from V and 5 bases from J, leaving 14 bases between. CDR3 length equals 14 residues. This CDR3 reads CASSFPPLFTEAFF. The CDR3 nucleotides are TGTGCCAGCAGTTTCCCTCCCTTATTTACTGAAGCTTTCTTT.

The chain employs TRBV18 and TRBJ1-1, with D possibly being TRBD1 (6 bases). Trimming cost V 3 bases and J 5 bases, with 10 bases left between them. The CDR3 length is 13 residues. Germline CDR1 KGHSH, CDR2 LQKENI. The CDR3 spells CASSPQQGTEAFF. As DNA, the CDR3 is TGTGCCAGCTCACCCCAACAGGGAACTGAAGCTTTCTTT.

CDR3 loop: CASSWGAGNTIYF. The CDR3 DNA reads as TGTGCCAGTTCTTGGGGAGCAGGAAACACCATATATTTT. The chain is built from TRBV15 and TRBJ1-3; unclear D gene. V was clipped by 10 bases and J by 4 bases, with 14 bases between them. The V gene's germline CDR1 is LNHNV and CDR2 YYDKDF (reference sequence). The CDR3 contains 13 residues.

This sequence joins TRBV4-3 and TRBJ2-1; the match to TRBD2 covers 9 bases. The CDR3 has 17 residues. CDR1 is LGHNA and CDR2 is YSLEER in the germline V gene. The ends lost 0 bases at V and 7 bases at J; junction bases unmatched: 10. The CDR3 DNA sequence: TGCGCCAGCAGCCAAGATGGTTCTAGCGGGGCTAAGAATGAGCAGTTCTTC. The encoded protein is CASSQDGSSGAKNEQFF.

This clone has just one count. This chain connects TRBV5-5 to TRBJ1-1; no firm D call. The V end was cut by 0 bases, the J end by 2 bases, with 11 bases between. This CDR3 is 15 amino acids long. Germline values: CDR1 SGHKS, CDR2 YYEKEE (reference sequence). CDR3 sequence: CASSLGGFTNTEAFF. For the CDR3, the DNA is TGTGCCAGCAGCTTGGGAGGCTTCACTAACACTGAAGCTTTCTTT.

The rearrangement joins TRBV24-1 to TRBJ2-1, with D perhaps matching TRBD1 (6 bases). V was cut by 4 bases and J by 7 bases, with 16 bases left in between. Germline values: CDR1 KGHDR, CDR2 SFDVKD. The CDR3 covers 15 residues. CDR3 DNA: TGTGCCACCAGTGACCCCTCAGGGGCGGTTAATGAGCAGTTCTTC. This encodes CATSDPSGAVNEQFF.